A single sample gave rise to the 28 T cell receptor beta chains below, sequenced in a study of cytomegalovirus exposure and HLA in healthy donors. Primers: 60 Vbeta forward and 13 Jbeta reverse. The table came from immunoSEQ multiplex PCR; TCRdb's copy has only in-frame clones and leaves some out. The sample consists of more than 55,000 clones, 83% of them appearing once. Input material: PBMCs. These receptors originate from a human donor in good health.

The CDR3 sequence: CAWFQDRINTEAFF. In DNA, the CDR3 is TGTGCCTGGTTTCAGGACAGGATTAACACTGAAGCTTTCTTT. The rearrangement links TRBV30 to TRBJ1-1, with 7 nucleotides matching TRBD1. Germline V CDR1 and CDR2: GTSNPN, SVGIG (reference sequence). The CDR3 contains 14 residues. V gave up 5 bases and J gave up 2 bases; unmatched junction bases: 8.

The rearrangement links TRBV6-1 to TRBJ1-6; a possible D gene is TRBD1 (6 bases). V was cut by 3 bases and J by 8 bases, with 17 bases left in between. The germline CDR1 and CDR2 sequences are MNHNS and SASEGT. The CDR3 contains 16 residues. The CDR3 sequence: CASSDNTGTMDSPLHF. The CDR3 coding sequence is TGTGCCAGCAGTGACAATACCGGGACAATGGATTCACCCCTCCACTTT.

The rearrangement uses TRBV6-6 and TRBJ1-1; TRBD1 matches 11 bases. V lost 6 bases, J lost 5 bases, and 5 bases stayed unmatched. The length of the CDR3 is 14 residues. The germline V gene encodes CDR1 MNHNY and CDR2 SVGAGI (reference sequence). As DNA, the CDR3 is TGTGCCAGCAGAGGACAGGGGGCATGGACTGAAGCTTTCTTT. This sequence encodes CASRGQGAWTEAFF.

The rearrangement links TRBV6-5 to TRBJ1-5; D might be TRBD1 (6 bases). Germline V gene sequence: CDR1 MNHEY, CDR2 SVGAGI. The CDR3 contains 13 residues. The V end was cut by 4 bases, the J end by 3 bases, with 7 bases between. CDR3 residues: CASSWTVNQPQHF. CDR3 in DNA: TGTGCCAGCAGTTGGACAGTCAATCAGCCCCAGCATTTT.

The chain combines TRBV4-3 with TRBJ2-1; no clear D gene. V was pared by 1 base and J by 0 bases, with 13 bases between. From germline, CDR1 is LGHNA and CDR2 YSLEER. CDR3 length: 17 residues. CDR3 region: CASSQGRQRGSYNEQFF. In DNA form, the CDR3 reads TGCGCCAGCAGCCAAGGAAGGCAGAGAGGCTCCTACAATGAGCAGTTCTTC.

The chain joins TRBV11-2 to TRBJ1-1; D ambiguous. The CDR3 has 13 residues. Germline-derived CDR1 and CDR2 are SGHAT and FQNNGV. V dropped 0 bases and J dropped 0 bases, with 2 bases sitting between them. For the CDR3, the DNA is TGTGCCAGCAGCTTAGACTTGAACACTGAAGCTTTCTTT. Protein product: CASSLDLNTEAFF.

The genes are TRBV5-4 and TRBJ2-1; 8 bases agree with TRBD2. CDR3 length: 16 residues. V shed 4 bases, J shed 7 bases, and the junction held 13 bases outside the gene matches. CDR1 and CDR2 from the germline V gene are SGHNT and YYREEE (reference sequence). The CDR3 is CASSPPGTREGNEQFF. CDR3 nucleotides: TGTGCCAGCAGCCCTCCCGGGACTAGGGAAGGGAATGAGCAGTTCTTC.

V is TRBV18 and J is TRBJ1-1, with 7 bases aligning to TRBD1. The CDR3 is made up of 14 amino acids. Germline trimming cut 4 bases from V and 1 base from J; bases unmatched to any gene: 3. Per germline, CDR1 KGHSH and CDR2 LQKENI. The CDR3 DNA follows: TGTGCCAGCTCACTGGACAGGACGAACACTGAAGCTTTCTTT. It is translated as CASSLDRTNTEAFF.

This chain uses TRBV9 with TRBJ2-3; 8 nucleotides match TRBD1. J gave up 0 bases and V 4 bases, and 4 bases lay outside the gene matches. Germline V gives CDR1 SGDLS, CDR2 YYNGEE. The CDR3 loop spans 15 amino acids. The CDR3 sequence: CASSRGQASTDTQYF. The CDR3 nucleotides are TGTGCCAGCAGCCGGGGACAGGCTAGCACAGATACGCAGTATTTT.

The chain links TRBV5-6 to TRBJ2-3; tentative D call: TRBD1 (6 bases). This CDR3 is 17 amino acids long. CDR1 is SGHDT and CDR2 is YYEEEE in the germline V gene. V was clipped by 3 bases and J by 2 bases, with 19 bases between them. The CDR3, as DNA: TGTGCCAGCAGCTCTCAGGGGACGAGAGACAACACAGATACGCAGTATTTT. It yields the protein CASSSQGTRDNTDTQYF. The full variable domain, rest sourced from reference TRBV5-6 and TRBJ2-3, is DAGVTQSPTHLIKTRGQQVTLRCSPKSGHDTVSWYQQALGQGPQFIFQYYEEEERQRGNFPDRFSGHQFPNYSSELNVNALLLGDSALYLCASSSQGTRDNTDTQYFGPGTRLTVL.

The V call is TRBV18, the J call TRBJ1-2; D gene unclear. The V gene lost 2 bases and the J gene lost 2 bases, with 9 bases spanning the gap. Per germline, CDR1 KGHSH and CDR2 LQKENI. The CDR3 runs 14 residues. CDR3 sequence reads: CASSPMTMNYGYTF. The CDR3 region has the DNA TGTGCCAGCTCACCAATGACAATGAACTATGGCTACACCTTC.

The DNA for the CDR3 is TGTGCCAGCAGTGAATTTGGGGGAGGGAAAGAGACCCAGTACTTC. This gives the protein CASSEFGGGKETQYF. The chain combines TRBV25-1 with TRBJ2-5, with 7 nucleotides matching TRBD2. The CDR3 loop spans 15 amino acids. Germline CDR1 MGHDK, CDR2 SYGVNS. The V segment lost 1 base and the J segment 3 bases; nucleotides outside the gene matches: 5.

CDR3 residues: CASSLADRPLYEQYF. DNA of the CDR3: TGCGCCAGCAGCTTGGCTGACAGGCCGCTCTACGAGCAGTACTTC. The rearrangement joins TRBV5-1 to TRBJ2-7, with D possibly TRBD1 on 6 matching bases. The CDR3 consists of 15 residues. Trimming took 0 bases from V and 3 from J, leaving 13 bases between them. CDR1 and CDR2 from the germline V gene are SGHRS and YFSETQ. Looking up the rest from reference TRBV5-1 and TRBJ2-7 gives the full variable domain: KAGVTQTPRYLIKTRGQQVTLSCSPISGHRSVSWYQQTPGQGLQFLFEYFSETQRNKGNFPGRFSGRQFSNSRSEMNVSTLELGDSALYLCASSLADRPLYEQYFGPGTRLTVT.

The sample holds a few counts of this clone. J is TRBJ2-7 and V is TRBV6-5; the D gene is possibly TRBD2 (5 bases). CDR3 length: 13 residues. The V end was cut by 8 bases, the J end by 0 bases, with 11 bases between. The germline gives CDR1 MNHEY, CDR2 SVGAGI. As DNA, the CDR3 is TGTGCCAGCCGCCGGGAAGTCTCCTACGAGCAGTACTTC. This sequence encodes CASRREVSYEQYF.

The rearrangement joins TRBV4-3 to TRBJ2-3; 13 bases are a match to TRBD2. The J segment lost 2 bases and the V segment lost 3 bases, leaving 2 bases of the junction unmatched. Germline V gives CDR1 LGHNA, CDR2 YSLEER. This CDR3 contains 16 residues. The chain's CDR3 is CASSQTSGGNTDTQYF. The CDR3 DNA follows: TGCGCCAGCAGCCAGACTAGCGGGGGGAACACAGATACGCAGTATTTT.

The rearrangement links TRBV6-6 to TRBJ1-1; D may be TRBD1 (5 bases). This CDR3 is built from 15 residues. The V gene's germline CDR1 is MNHNY and CDR2 SVGAGI (reference sequence). Trimming cost V 2 bases and J 3 bases, with 13 bases left between them. CDR3 nucleotide sequence: TGTGCCAGCAGTTACCAGCAGGGTTGGGACACTGAAGCTTTCTTT. Encoded protein: CASSYQQGWDTEAFF.

The J gene is TRBJ1-1, the V gene TRBV2; no definite D call. The length of the CDR3 is 15 residues. Germline CDR1 is SNHLY and CDR2 is FYNNEI. V lost 4 bases and J lost 1, with 13 bases in between. The CDR3 region is CASSVFGLTNTEAFF. The CDR3 DNA sequence: TGTGCCAGCAGTGTTTTTGGCCTTACGAACACTGAAGCTTTCTTT.

This chain uses TRBV7-2 with TRBJ2-7, with 10 bases lining up with TRBD1. V gave up 3 bases and J gave up 5 bases; unmatched junction bases: 4. The CDR3 totals 14 residues. Germline CDR1 and CDR2: SGHTA and FQGNSA. The CDR3 protein is CASSFVTGGHEQYF. The CDR3 DNA follows: TGTGCCAGCAGCTTTGTGACAGGGGGCCACGAGCAGTACTTC.

The rearrangement links TRBV5-4 to TRBJ1-1, with D possibly TRBD1 on 5 matching bases. The germline V gene has CDR1 SGHNT and CDR2 YYREEE (reference sequence). CDR3 length: 14 amino acids. V lost 0 bases to trimming and J lost 4 bases, with 10 bases between them. CDR3 bases: TGTGCCAGCAGCTTGGGACAGTTAACCACTGAAGCTTTCTTT. Protein sequence: CASSLGQLTTEAFF. The entire variable domain, with the rest obtained from reference TRBV5-4 and TRBJ1-1, is as follows: ETGVTQSPTHLIKTRGQQVTLRCSSQSGHNTVSWYQQALGQGPQFIFQYYREEENGRGNFPPRFSGLQFPNYSSELNVNALELDDSALYLCASSLGQLTTEAFFGQGTRLTVV.

This rearrangement joins TRBV5-6 to TRBJ1-1, with D perhaps TRBD1 (6 bases). Germline CDR1 reads SGHDT; CDR2 reads YYEEEE. V was clipped by 2 bases and J by 9 bases, with 11 bases between them. The CDR3 has 12 amino acids. The CDR3 DNA sequence: TGTGCCAGCAGCTTAGGACAGAATCAAGCTTTCTTT. Residues: CASSLGQNQAFF.

The V call is TRBV5-1, the J call TRBJ2-1; D may be TRBD2 (6 bases). V gave up 1 base and J gave up 1 base, with 9 bases separating them. CDR1 is SGHRS, CDR2 YFSETQ, per germline. The CDR3 runs to 15 residues. The CDR3 region is CASSLRELSYNEQFF. The CDR3 DNA reads as TGCGCCAGCAGCTTGCGGGAGTTATCCTACAATGAGCAGTTCTTC.

The V and J genes are TRBV2 and TRBJ2-5, with 9 bases that match TRBD1. V trimming: 8 bases; J trimming: 5 bases; junction bases outside the gene matches: 9. The CDR3 has 14 residues. The germline CDR1 and CDR2 sequences are SNHLY and FYNNEI. CDR3 sequence (DNA): TGTGCCAGCCGATTACAGGGGGCGTCTGAGACCCAGTACTTC. It yields the protein CASRLQGASETQYF.

The V and J genes are TRBV5-1 and TRBJ2-5; 9 positions match TRBD2. V was clipped by 4 bases and J by 3 bases; unmatched bases: 7. The CDR3 is 15 amino acids. Per germline, CDR1 SGHRS and CDR2 YFSETQ. Written as DNA, the CDR3 is TGCGCCAGCAGCAAGGATAGCGGGAGAGAAGAGACCCAGTACTTC. Its protein is CASSKDSGREETQYF.

This rearrangement joins TRBV4-2 to TRBJ2-7, with 8 bases matching TRBD2. The CDR3 covers 17 residues. J was trimmed by 3 bases and V by 3 bases; bases with no gene match: 13. The germline V gene has CDR1 LGHNA and CDR2 YNFKEQ. Here the CDR3 reads CASSHPGNAGGLYEQYF. The CDR3 bases are TGTGCCAGCAGCCACCCGGGGAACGCGGGGGGCCTCTACGAGCAGTACTTC.

This clone was counted only a few times. The chain uses TRBV10-3 and TRBJ1-2; TRBD1 matches at 8 bases. This CDR3 has 15 amino acids. The germline V gene encodes CDR1 ENHRY and CDR2 SYGVKD. Trimming cost V 4 bases and J 6 bases; bases outside gene matches: 10. The CDR3 protein is CAISVGQGAFDGYTF. CDR3 coding DNA: TGTGCCATCAGTGTAGGGCAGGGGGCATTTGATGGCTACACCTTC.

The chain recombines TRBV7-9 with TRBJ2-2; the D gene is possibly TRBD2 (6 bases). This CDR3 has 12 amino acids. Trimming left V 4 bases short and J 9 bases short, with 9 bases between. Per germline, CDR1 SEHNR and CDR2 FQNEAQ (reference sequence). CDR3 region: CASSSGGRELFF. The CDR3 DNA is TGTGCCAGCAGCTCCGGGGGTCGGGAGCTGTTTTTT.

This chain links TRBV5-1 with TRBJ1-1; TRBD1 matches at 7 bases. J was trimmed by 7 bases and V by 4 bases; bases with no gene match: 10. This CDR3 has 14 residues. Germline V gene lookup returns CDR1 SGHRS and CDR2 YFSETQ. The CDR3 nucleotides are TGCGCCAGCAGCGGGACGGGACAGAACTATGAAGCTTTCTTT. Translating it yields CASSGTGQNYEAFF.

J is TRBJ2-1 and V is TRBV5-1; D ambiguous. The CDR3 is made up of 11 amino acids. Trimming pared 5 bases from V and 7 bases from J, leaving 7 bases between. Germline CDR1 and CDR2: SGHRS and YFSETQ. As DNA, the CDR3 is TGCGCCAGCAGTGAGTTAAATGAGCAGTTCTTC. Amino acid sequence: CASSELNEQFF.